The clone carrying this T cell receptor (beta chain) was observed many times. Its antigen is not known. The CDR3 extends over 15 amino acids. Trimming took 6 bases from V and 1 from J, leaving 13 bases between them. Each CDR3 protein gets one entry after TCRdb re-called the 5' RACE reads with MiXCR. The sample shows over 250,000 distinct CDR3 sequences, 5.2% of them seen only once. This sample is part of a study of T cells after yellow fever vaccination. Study-level findings and limits: Abundant clonotypes from the bulk population could get into FACS-sorted repertoires as contaminants. Only a minor proportion of clonotypes was detected across both CD4 and CD8 compartments. On re-exposure, the response was weaker but peaked faster, at day 5 versus 15. At around 96% for CD4 and approximately 88% for CD8, most primary-vaccination clones showed up again after the booster.

This chain connects TRBV12-3 or TRBV12-4 to TRBJ1-5, with D possibly matching TRBD1 (6 bases). Sequenced here: CD4+ T cells sorted from PBMCs, sampled on the day of the yellow fever booster vaccination. The receptor was derived from a man aged 18 to 30 who received the YFV17D yellow fever vaccine. This CDR3 is CASRLQGASNQPQHF. The CDR3 DNA follows: TGTGCCAGCAGGCTACAGGGAGCCAGCAATCAGCCCCAGCATTTT.